This T cell receptor (beta chain) originates from a study of cytomegalovirus exposure and HLA in healthy donors. Overall study results and limits: Cytomegalovirus-associated status was assigned to 150 or so TCR beta chains. A later analysis, which compared TCR beta chains of equal frequency, found the HLA-associated ones more clonally expanded.

PCR employed 60 Vbeta and 13 Jbeta primers. TCRdb's table, derived via immunoSEQ multiplex PCR, lists solely in-frame clones and lacks some. Counted here are approximately 150,000 clones, around two thirds occurring once; the ten biggest clones make up around 1.9%. As for this clone: Its cognate antigen is unknown.

Unmatched junction bases numbered 10, after V lost 6 bases and J lost 4 bases. Per germline, CDR1 ENHRY and CDR2 SYGVKD. The CDR3 is 15 amino acids. The receptor comes from a male donor in good health and CMV-seronegative. The rearrangement joins TRBV10-3 to TRBJ2-3; 7 bases line up with TRBD2. Material: PBMCs. This CDR3 reads CAISPTSAYPDTQYF. The CDR3 nucleotides are TGTGCCATCAGCCCAACTAGCGCCTACCCAGATACGCAGTATTTT.